This section outlines one TCR beta chain sequence together with its context. The sample is drawn from a study of regulatory T cells in long-lasting Graves disease. The CDR3 is made up of 15 amino acids. The germline V and J ends were trimmed by 2 bases and 5 bases, with 12 bases remaining between them. Germline CDR1 and CDR2: MNHEY and SVGAGI. Stated time point: newly diagnosed GD, antithyroid drugs for less than 3 months. Isolated PBMC RNA provided the starting material for the TCR library. Library construction for TCR beta used iRepertoire HTBI primers and Arm-PCR of CDR3 regions. One entry per CDR3 protein results from TCRdb running MiXCR on the multiplex PCR reads. The sample consists of more than 300,000 distinct CDR3 sequences, around 15% of them appearing once. These data were also filed under a second study, of T cells in Graves' hyperthyroidism and ophthalmopathy.

Material: peripheral blood mononuclear cells (PBMCs), obtained at new diagnosis, from a patient treated with antithyroid drugs. The clonotype originates from a woman between 18 and 30 years old with Graves disease. This rearrangement joins TRBV6-5 to TRBJ2-2, with D perhaps matching TRBD1 (6 bases). The CDR3 loop reads CASSYGGGGTGELFF. As DNA, the CDR3 is TGTGCCAGCAGTTACGGTGGGGGCGGTACCGGGGAGCTGTTTTTT.